Listed below are T cell receptor beta chains from one sample, sequenced in a study of cytomegalovirus exposure and HLA in healthy donors. Method: immunoSEQ multiplex PCR; TCRdb's copy keeps in-frame clones and lacks some. The sample shows tens of thousands of clones, approximately 82% of them seen only once. Material: PBMCs. The receptors derive from a woman in her 40s in good health and CMV-seropositive. Both conserved end residues are part of each CDR3. A D gene is named only where the DNA matches it firmly. Expanded clones are given a class, and other clones once, few, many or no size at all.

-	TRBJ2-7	13	TRBV7-2	-	TGTGCCAGCAGCAAACAACCAGCCTACGAGCAGTACTTC	CASSKQPAYEQYF
-	TRBJ1-6	12	TRBV30	-	TGTGCCTGGAGTCAGGGGAATTCACCCCTCCACTTT	CAWSQGNSPLHF
-	TRBJ1-1	12	TRBV7-9	few	TGTTCCAGCTTCGGGGATACCGCTGAAGCTTTCTTT	CSSFGDTAEAFF
-	TRBJ1-2	13	TRBV6-5	-	TGTGCCAGCAGTGATAATCCCTATGAAGGCTACACCTTC	CASSDNPYEGYTF
-	TRBJ1-6	14	TRBV25-1	few	TGTGCCAGCGCAAGGGGATCCTATAATTCACCCCTCCACTTT	CASARGSYNSPLHF
TRBD1	TRBJ2-2	13	TRBV29-1	few	TGCAGCGTATCGGACAGGGGAACCGGGGAGCTGTTTTTT	CSVSDRGTGELFF
-	TRBJ1-2	12	TRBV29-1	-	TGCAGCGTTGACAGTTCCCTCGATGGCTACACCTTC	CSVDSSLDGYTF
-	TRBJ1-2	12	TRBV6-6	few	TGTGCCAGCAGACAGGAGGGCTATGGCTACACCTTC	CASRQEGYGYTF
TRBD2	TRBJ2-3	14	TRBV29-1	-	TGCAGCGTCCAGACTAGCGGGGGCTGGGATACGCAGTATTTT	CSVQTSGGWDTQYF
TRBD2	TRBJ2-1	15	TRBV9	few	TGTGCCAGCAGCGCCCTCACTCGGGGGGACAATGAGCAGTTCTTC	CASSALTRGDNEQFF
-	TRBJ1-1	15	TRBV2	-	TGTGCCAGCCGGGGGGGGAAAGGGGTGAACACTGAAGCTTTCTTT	CASRGGKGVNTEAFF
-	TRBJ1-2	13	TRBV5-6	-	TGTGCCAGCAGTTTCAGGGGTGGCTATGGCTACACCTTC	CASSFRGGYGYTF
TRBD1	TRBJ2-7	15	TRBV6-1	-	TGTGCCAGCAGTATGGGACAGATCCTCTCCTACGAGCAGTACTTC	CASSMGQILSYEQYF
-	TRBJ1-2	13	TRBV6-5	-	TGTGCCAGCAGGAATTGGGACATGAATGGCTACACCTTC	CASRNWDMNGYTF
-	TRBJ2-3	12	TRBV11-2	-	TGTGCCAGCAGCTTATTACGGGATACGCAGTATTTT	CASSLLRDTQYF
-	TRBJ1-2	15	TRBV30	-	TGTGCCTGGGTGGGGATCCAGGGGACCTACTATGGCTACACCTTC	CAWVGIQGTYYGYTF
-	TRBJ2-1	13	TRBV2	-	TGTGCCAGCGATAGGAGCTGGGACAATGAGCAGTTCTTC	CASDRSWDNEQFF
-	TRBJ1-1	14	TRBV7-9	-	TGTGCCAGCAGCAGCTCACAGGGCGGCACTGAAGCTTTCTTT	CASSSSQGGTEAFF
-	TRBJ1-6	15	TRBV27	-	TGTGCCAGCAGTTCAGGCAATAGATATAATTCACCCCTCCACTTT	CASSSGNRYNSPLHF
TRBD2	TRBJ2-3	17	TRBV5-4	-	TGTGCCAGCAGCTTGGGCCCGGGGACTAGCGGCACAGATACGCAGTATTTT	CASSLGPGTSGTDTQYF
TRBD1	TRBJ2-7	13	TRBV11-2	-	TGTGCCAGCAGCCGGGACAGGGGCGACGAGCAGTACTTC	CASSRDRGDEQYF
-	TRBJ1-1	13	TRBV4-1	-	TGCGCCAGCAGGCAAACAGAGTCCACTGAAGCTTTCTTT	CASRQTESTEAFF
-	TRBJ1-1	13	TRBV13	-	TGTGCCAGCAGCGCCAGGACAGCCCTTGAAGCTTTCTTT	CASSARTALEAFF
-	TRBJ1-3	16	TRBV19	-	TGTGCCAGTAGTACTCGGGGAGGGAACGCTGGAAACACCATATATTTT	CASSTRGGNAGNTIYF
TRBD1	TRBJ1-1	17	TRBV30	few	TGTGCCTGGAGGGCTCGGACAGGGGGCACTCAAGGGACTGAAGCTTTCTTT	CAWRARTGGTQGTEAFF
TRBD1	TRBJ1-3	15	TRBV5-4	-	TGTGCCAGCAGCTCCGGACAGGGGGCTGGAAACACCATATATTTT	CASSSGQGAGNTIYF
TRBD1	TRBJ1-5	16	TRBV19	few	TGTGCCAGTAGTATAGTTTCCACAGGGGGAAATCAGCCCCAGCATTTT	CASSIVSTGGNQPQHF
TRBD1	TRBJ1-2	15	TRBV6-5	-	TGTGCCAGCAGTTATCAGGCAGGGGGCAAGAGAGGCTACACCTTC	CASSYQAGGKRGYTF
-	TRBJ1-3	15	TRBV5-1	-	TGCGCCAGCAGAAACGACCTAGACTCTGGAAACACCATATATTTT	CASRNDLDSGNTIYF
-	TRBJ1-4	15	TRBV6-5	-	TGTGCCAGCAGTTACTCGGGGAGCGAAGATGAAAAACTGTTTTTT	CASSYSGSEDEKLFF
TRBD2	TRBJ2-4	15	TRBV5-1	few	TGCGCCAGCAGCTTGGTGGACGGACTAGACAGCATTCAGTACTTC	CASSLVDGLDSIQYF
TRBD1	TRBJ1-6	21	TRBV4-3	few	TGCGCCAGCAGCCAAGCGCCACACCCGGGACAGGGGGCGTCCTATAATTCACCCCTCCACTTT	CASSQAPHPGQGASYNSPLHF
-	TRBJ2-3	13	TRBV6-1	-	TGTGCCAGCGGGGGGTTCAGCACAGATACGCAGTATTTT	CASGGFSTDTQYF
-	TRBJ1-2	12	TRBV5-1	-	TGCGCCAGCAGCTTGAGGGGCCTGGGCTACACCTTC	CASSLRGLGYTF
-	TRBJ2-1	10	TRBV20-1	-	TGCAGTGCTAGACAGAATGAGCAGTTCTTC	CSARQNEQFF
-	TRBJ2-7	14	TRBV27	-	TGTGCCAGCAGTCTAACGACAGGACTCCCTTTTCCGTACTTC	CASSLTTGLPFPYF
TRBD1	TRBJ2-2	17	TRBV18	-	TGTGCCAGCTCACCACCGGGACAGTACCATGGCACCGGGGAGCTGTTTTTT	CASSPPGQYHGTGELFF
TRBD1	TRBJ2-3	13	TRBV6-1	few	TGTGCCATGCGGGACAGGGTCACAGATACGCAGTATTTT	CAMRDRVTDTQYF
TRBD2	TRBJ2-1	16	TRBV15	-	TGTGCCACCAGCAGGGGGCGGGGGAGCTCCTACAATGAGCAGTTCTTC	CATSRGRGSSYNEQFF
-	TRBJ1-4	14	TRBV9	-	TGTGCCAGCAGCGTTGGGGCCCTCAATGAAAAACTGTTTTTT	CASSVGALNEKLFF
-	TRBJ1-2	15	TRBV13	-	TGTGCCAGCAGCTCCTACAGGGAAAAGAACTATGGCTACACCTTC	CASSSYREKNYGYTF
-	TRBJ1-5	13	TRBV19	once	TGTGCCTTCCTACGACAGTCCAATCAGCCCCAGCATTTT	CAFLRQSNQPQHF
TRBD1	TRBJ2-7	13	TRBV7-9	few	TGTTCCAGCAGCTGGACAGGGCCCTACGAGCAGTACTTC	CSSSWTGPYEQYF
-	TRBJ1-3	14	TRBV27	-	TGTGCCAGCAGTTCCAGGGTTAATGGAAACACCATATATTTT	CASSSRVNGNTIYF
TRBD1	TRBJ1-2	16	TRBV28	few	TGTGCCAGCAGTTTAAGGGGCAGGGGGATTGGGGATGGCTACACCTTC	CASSLRGRGIGDGYTF
-	TRBJ2-3	14	TRBV6-5	-	TGTGCCAGCACCCCCCCCGGGGGAACAGATACGCAGTATTTT	CASTPPGGTDTQYF
-	TRBJ1-5	16	TRBV7-8	-	TGTGCCAGCAGCTCTGATCTCTACCGTATCAATCAGCCCCAGCATTTT	CASSSDLYRINQPQHF
-	TRBJ1-1	14	TRBV2	-	TGTGCCAGCAGTGAGAGCGGGGCGTTCTCCCAAGCTTTCTTT	CASSESGAFSQAFF
-	TRBJ2-1	12	TRBV6-1	-	TGTGCCAGCAGTGAACCCAGTAATGAGCAGTTCTTC	CASSEPSNEQFF
-	TRBJ1-5	15	TRBV27	-	TGTGCCAGCAGTTTACTCCCTCCGGGAAATCAGCCCCAGCATTTT	CASSLLPPGNQPQHF
TRBD2	TRBJ2-1	18	TRBV5-5	-	TGTGCCAGCAGCTCCTCACTCTCGACTAGCGGGACTGTTCGGGTGCAGTTCTTC	CASSSSLSTSGTVRVQFF
-	TRBJ1-6	18	TRBV4-3	-	TGCGCCAGCAGCCAAGTGCCCTTGGGGAGCTCCTATAATTCACCCCTCCACTTT	CASSQVPLGSSYNSPLHF
TRBD2	TRBJ2-1	21	TRBV30	-	TGTGCCTGGAGTGTCTACAGTCGAGGACTAGCGGGGGGGCAGTCCTACAATGAGCAGTTCTTC	CAWSVYSRGLAGGQSYNEQFF